These 14 T cell receptor beta chains were sequenced from one sample in a study of CD8 T cells in ankylosing spondylitis. MiXCR was run by TCRdb on the 5' RACE reads, yielding one entry per CDR3 protein. The sample carries 250,000 to 300,000 distinct CDR3 sequences, roughly 20% recorded once. The sequencing input was blood, either unsorted or a sorted T cell fraction (not recorded which). The source is a male donor with ankylosing spondylitis or in good health (not recorded which).

This clonotype was counted once. The chain couples TRBV9 to TRBJ2-7; D is unclear. The CDR3 spans 14 residues. In germline, CDR1 is SGDLS, CDR2 YYNGEE. CDR3 sequence (DNA): TGTGCCAGCAGCCCACCAGAGAGCTCCTACGAGCGGTACGTC. It specifies CASSPPESSYERYV.

To note about this clonotype: A read error may be the cause here, since a much bigger clone is one base away. The chain joins TRBV4-1 to TRBJ2-1, with TRBD2 matching over 7 bases. The CDR3 sequence is 16 residues long. In germline, CDR1 is MGHRA, CDR2 YSYEKL. The CDR3 loop reads CASSQRSGLGHNAQFF. CDR3 DNA: TGCGCCAGCAGCCAAAGATCAGGACTAGGCCACAATGCGCAGTTCTTC.

The rearrangement joins TRBV15 to TRBJ2-3; no firm D call. Trimming cost V 5 bases and J 2 bases, with 14 bases left between them. This CDR3 has 15 amino acids. Germline V gene sequence: CDR1 LNHNV, CDR2 YYDKDF (reference sequence). CDR3 bases: TGTGCCACCAGCTCCCAGAACAGACCCACAGATACGCAGTATTTT. The encoded protein is CATSSQNRPTDTQYF.

There are many counts of this clonotype. The V call is TRBV5-1, the J call TRBJ2-2; D uncertain. There are 15 residues in the CDR3. V lost 5 bases to trimming and J lost 4 bases, with 15 bases between them. Germline V CDR1 and CDR2: SGHRS, YFSETQ. The CDR3 DNA follows: TGCGCCAGCAGTAGGTGGTCAGACCCCACCGGGGAGCTGTTTTTT. This codes for CASSRWSDPTGELFF.

This clonotype was seen many times. The rearrangement uses TRBV20-1 and TRBJ1-1; D is uncertain. V was clipped by 6 bases and J by 1 base, with 15 bases between them. The germline CDR1 and CDR2 sequences are DFQATT and SNEGSKA (reference sequence). The CDR3 is 14 residues long. The CDR3 region has the DNA TGCAGTGCATTACCGGGAGTTGGGAACACTGAAGCTTTCTTT. The encoded protein is CSALPGVGNTEAFF.

This clonotype was seen at least ten times. This chain links TRBV5-1 with TRBJ2-1; D is possibly TRBD2 (6 bases). V was pared by 5 bases and J by 6 bases, with 6 bases between. CDR3 length: 11 amino acids. The germline V gene encodes CDR1 SGHRS and CDR2 YFSETQ. The CDR3 here is CASREGNEQFF. CDR3 sequence (DNA): TGCGCCAGCAGGGAGGGCAATGAGCAGTTCTTC.

V and J are TRBV12-3 or TRBV12-4 and TRBJ2-1; the D call may be TRBD1 or TRBD2 (5 bases each). The CDR3 has 13 amino acids. The V and J ends lost 5 bases and 4 bases respectively, with 9 bases between them. CDR3 sequence (DNA): TGTGCCAGCAGTCCGGGGACGTACAATGAGCAGTTCTTC. Protein sequence: CASSPGTYNEQFF.

A few counts support this clonotype. The chain employs TRBV20-1 and TRBJ2-1; TRBD1 matches 10 bases. Germline lookup yields CDR1 DFQATT and CDR2 SNEGSKA (reference sequence). CDR3 length: 15 residues. With V trimmed by 3 bases and J by 8 bases, 10 bases remained unmatched. The chain's CDR3 is CSASGTGASTDEQFF. In nucleotides, the CDR3 is TGCAGTGCTAGCGGGACAGGGGCTTCAACGGATGAGCAGTTCTTC.

V gene TRBV12-3 or TRBV12-4 combines with J gene TRBJ1-6; D gene ambiguous. V was pared by 3 bases and J by 8 bases, with 20 bases between. The length of the CDR3 is 17 residues. The CDR3 protein is CASSFLVSERTDSPLHF. The CDR3 coding sequence is TGTGCCAGCAGTTTTTTGGTGTCCGAGAGGACGGATTCACCCCTCCACTTT.

The sample holds one count of this clonotype. Just one base apart from a much larger clone, this may be a read error. The chain combines TRBV11-2 with TRBJ2-2; tentative D call: TRBD1 (5 bases). V was trimmed by 1 base and J by 6 bases, leaving 12 bases between them. The germline V gene encodes CDR1 SGHAT and CDR2 FQNNGV. The CDR3 consists of 15 residues. The CDR3 loop reads CASSLGTQFAGELFF. CDR3 bases: TGTGCCAGCAGCTTAGGGACACAGTTCGCCGGGGAGCTGTTTTTT. Full variable domain (outside the CDR3, taken from reference TRBV11-2 and TRBJ2-2): EAGVAQSPRYKIIEKRQSVAFWCNPISGHATLYWYQQILGQGPKLLIQFQNNGVVDDSQLPKDRFSAERLKGVDSTLKIQPAKLEDSAVYLCASSLGTQFAGELFFGEGSRLTVL.

This clonotype was seen at least ten times. The chain carries TRBV20-1 and TRBJ1-1; D is perhaps TRBD1 (6 bases). Germline CDR1 DFQATT, CDR2 SNEGSKA (reference sequence). V gave up 6 bases and J gave up 1 base, with 9 bases separating them. The CDR3 totals 12 residues. The CDR3 loop reads CSAMGQNTEAFF. Written as DNA, the CDR3 is TGCAGTGCGATGGGACAGAACACTGAAGCTTTCTTT.

The J gene is TRBJ2-6, the V gene TRBV5-1; D is unclear. The V end lost 4 bases, the J end lost 0 bases, and 8 bases lay between the germline ends. Germline CDR1 reads SGHRS; CDR2 reads YFSETQ. The CDR3 is 15 amino acids. The CDR3 sequence is CASSPGPSGANVLTF. In nucleotides, the CDR3 is TGCGCCAGCAGCCCTGGGCCCTCTGGGGCCAACGTCCTGACTTTC.

The V and J genes are TRBV30 and TRBJ1-1; a weak D match, TRBD1 (6 bases). The CDR3 totals 13 residues. Germline assignment: CDR1 GTSNPN and CDR2 SVGIG (reference sequence). Between the trimmed V and J ends, which lost 1 base and 11 bases, there was a span of 17 bases. In nucleotides, the CDR3 is TGTGCCTGGAGTGAGGGACACTCCCTGGAGGCTTTCTTT. This translates into CAWSEGHSLEAFF.

The table lists this clonotype with a few counts. V is TRBV20-1 and J is TRBJ2-5; 8 nucleotides match TRBD2. CDR1 DFQATT and CDR2 SNEGSKA come from the germline V gene (reference sequence). V gave up 4 bases and J gave up 2 bases; unmatched junction bases: 9. The CDR3 is 15 amino acids. In nucleotides, the CDR3 is TGCAGTGCTATCCCGGCGGGGGGTCTTCAAGAGACCCAGTACTTC. Translation gives CSAIPAGGLQETQYF.